Shown below are 16 T cell receptor beta chains from a single sample sequenced in a study of T cell repertoires in cytomegalovirus infection. A single record per CDR3 protein comes from TCRdb applying MiXCR to the reads. The repertoire holds roughly 130,000 distinct CDR3 sequences, with approximately 9.2% as singletons. The specimen was PBMCs. The receptors originated from a human donor in good health (CMV status not recorded). Some clones in this sample may be carry-over from other donors' samples.

This clonotype was seen only a few times. The chain employs TRBV5-1 and TRBJ2-1; D not certain. CDR3 length equals 15 residues. Germline assignment: CDR1 SGHRS and CDR2 YFSETQ. Trimming removed 4 bases from V and 0 bases from J, with 11 bases in between. CDR3 in DNA: TGCGCCAGCAGCCCCGGGTCTACCTCCTACAATGAGCAGTTCTTC. This gives the protein CASSPGSTSYNEQFF.

This chain links TRBV24-1 with TRBJ1-1; D is ambiguous. The germline V gene encodes CDR1 KGHDR and CDR2 SFDVKD. This CDR3 comprises 13 residues. V dropped 4 bases and J dropped 7 bases, with 12 bases sitting between them. The chain's CDR3 is CATSDPSQREAFF. The CDR3, as DNA: TGTGCCACCAGTGACCCTTCTCAGCGTGAAGCTTTCTTT.

This clonotype was observed a few times. The chain recombines TRBV20-1 with TRBJ2-6, with TRBD1 identical over 9 bases. Germline CDR1 DFQATT, CDR2 SNEGSKA (reference sequence). The CDR3 runs 16 residues. The junction had 7 bases not matched to a gene; V was cut back by 6 bases and J by 1 base. Here the CDR3 reads CSARTGGASGANVLTF. The CDR3 nucleotides read TGCAGTGCCAGAACAGGGGGCGCATCTGGGGCCAACGTCCTGACTTTC.

This clonotype has a count of ten or more. V is TRBV29-1 and J is TRBJ2-2; D remains unclear. CDR1 and CDR2 (germline): SQVTM, ANQGSEA. The ends were cut back, 4 bases at V and 4 bases at J, with 7 bases in the middle. This CDR3 has 12 amino acids. CDR3 in DNA: TGCAGCGTTGGCCCACCCACCGGGGAGCTGTTTTTT. Its translation: CSVGPPTGELFF.

The chain employs TRBV6-5 and TRBJ1-1, with D tentatively TRBD1 (6 bases). With 6 bases removed from V and 5 bases from J, the gap between germline ends came to 13 bases. Germline assignment: CDR1 MNHEY and CDR2 SVGAGI. The CDR3 extends over 13 amino acids. CDR3 loop: CASRYRDGTEAFF. In DNA form, the CDR3 reads TGTGCCAGCAGGTACAGGGATGGGACTGAAGCTTTCTTT.

The table lists this clonotype with many counts. The chain uses TRBV29-1 and TRBJ1-1; no reliable D call. CDR1 and CDR2 (germline): SQVTM, ANQGSEA. CDR3 length equals 11 residues. V was shortened by 7 bases and J by 0 bases, with 6 bases between the two germline ends. The DNA of the CDR3 is TGCAGCGCAACACTGAACACTGAAGCTTTCTTT. It yields the protein CSATLNTEAFF.

The rearrangement uses TRBV5-6 and TRBJ2-2; D gene ambiguous. Germline CDR1 and CDR2: SGHDT and YYEEEE. The V end lost 0 bases, the J end lost 4 bases, and 13 bases lay between the germline ends. The CDR3 contains 16 residues. Here the CDR3 reads CASSLADGGGTGELFF. CDR3 nucleotide sequence: TGTGCCAGCAGCTTGGCCGATGGTGGTGGCACCGGGGAGCTGTTTTTT.

This clonotype was counted ten times or more. The chain links TRBV29-1 to TRBJ1-4; D gene ambiguous. Deletions cut 4 bases from V and 3 bases from J, with 9 bases between. Germline CDR1 is SQVTM and CDR2 is ANQGSEA. The length of the CDR3 is 13 residues. The CDR3 nucleotides are TGCAGCGTTGCCGACCGACCTAATGAAAAACTGTTTTTT. Translated, it gives CSVADRPNEKLFF. The full variable domain, completed using reference TRBV29-1 and TRBJ1-4, is SAVISQKPSRDICQRGTSLTIQCQVDSQVTMMFWYRQQPGQSLTLIATANQGSEATYESGFVIDKFPISRPNLTFSTLTVSNMSPEDSSIYLCSVADRPNEKLFFGSGTQLSVL.

The chain couples TRBV5-1 to TRBJ1-4; a weak D match, TRBD1 (6 bases). V was cut by 4 bases and J by 5 bases, with 12 bases left in between. The CDR3 covers 14 residues. Germline V lookup: CDR1 SGHRS, CDR2 YFSETQ. As DNA, the CDR3 is TGCGCCAGCAGCGTACAGGGATCAAATGAAAAACTGTTTTTT. Its protein is CASSVQGSNEKLFF. Full variable domain (rest looked up from reference TRBV5-1 and TRBJ1-4): KAGVTQTPRYLIKTRGQQVTLSCSPISGHRSVSWYQQTPGQGLQFLFEYFSETQRNKGNFPGRFSGRQFSNSRSEMNVSTLELGDSALYLCASSVQGSNEKLFFGSGTQLSVL.

The sample holds many counts of this clonotype. The chain links TRBV27 to TRBJ2-1; 10 bases agree with TRBD1. Germline values: CDR1 MNHEY, CDR2 SMNVEV (reference sequence). Losses at the gene ends were 7 bases for V and 7 bases for J; bases not matched to a gene: 10. The CDR3 has 15 amino acids. The CDR3 sequence is CASNNPGQGFNEQFF. The CDR3 DNA reads as TGTGCCAGCAACAACCCGGGACAGGGGTTTAATGAGCAGTTCTTC.

At least ten counts were recorded for this clonotype. The chain recombines TRBV20-1 with TRBJ1-2; no clear D. Germline V gene data show CDR1 as DFQATT and CDR2 as SNEGSKA (reference sequence). The CDR3 totals 10 residues. V was pared by 6 bases and J by 7 bases, with 9 bases between. CDR3: CSAQRAGYTF. The CDR3, as DNA: TGCAGTGCGCAGCGAGCTGGCTACACCTTC.

In this sample, this clonotype turned up many times. The genes are TRBV7-2 and TRBJ1-1, with D hard to call. CDR1 is SGHTA and CDR2 is FQGNSA in the germline V gene. The CDR3 loop spans 14 amino acids. Trimming stripped 6 bases from V and 6 bases from J, with 17 bases between. The CDR3 sequence is CASSPPPRSAEAFF. In DNA, the CDR3 is TGTGCCAGCAGTCCTCCGCCTCGGTCGGCTGAAGCTTTCTTT.

This clonotype occurred many times. V is TRBV28 and J is TRBJ1-1; D call uncertain. Germline assignment: CDR1 MDHEN and CDR2 SYDVKM. The V gene lost 5 bases and the J gene lost 1 base, with 17 bases spanning the gap. The CDR3 covers 16 residues. CDR3 loop: CASSPLRFIGNTEAFF. The CDR3 bases are TGTGCCAGCAGTCCCTTGCGTTTCATCGGGAACACTGAAGCTTTCTTT. The variable domain in full, with the rest retrieved from reference TRBV28 and TRBJ1-1, is DVKVTQSSRYLVKRTGEKVFLECVQDMDHENMFWYRQDPGLGLRLIYFSYDVKMKEKGDIPEGYSVSREKKERFSLILESASTNQTSMYLCASSPLRFIGNTEAFFGQGTRLTVV.

Regarding this clonotype: With a much larger clone just one base away, this may be a read error. V is TRBV6-5 and J is TRBJ1-5, with D uncertain. CDR1 MNHEY and CDR2 SVGAGI come from the germline V gene. V was pared by 6 bases and J by 4 bases, with 13 bases between. The CDR3 is 14 residues long. CDR3 sequence reads: CASRTDGPNQPQHF. In DNA, the CDR3 is TGTGCCAGCAGAACCGACGGACCAAATCAGCCCCAGCATTTT.

This clonotype was counted only a few times. The V gene is TRBV29-1, the J gene TRBJ2-3, with D possibly being TRBD1 (5 bases). The CDR3 is 12 residues long. From germline, CDR1 is SQVTM and CDR2 ANQGSEA. Trimming took off 4 bases at V and 4 bases at J, with 9 bases between the two ends. CDR3 protein: CSVAGIPDTQYF. The CDR3 nucleotides are TGCAGCGTTGCAGGGATTCCAGATACGCAGTATTTT.

Many counts were recorded for this clonotype. The chain is built from TRBV2 and TRBJ1-5, with a tentative D call TRBD1 (6 bases). V dropped 4 bases and J dropped 5 bases, with 9 bases sitting between them. The CDR3 is made up of 13 amino acids. CDR1 is SNHLY, CDR2 FYNNEI, per germline. The CDR3 protein is CASSGNRDQPQHF. CDR3 DNA sequence: TGTGCCAGCAGTGGAAACAGGGATCAGCCCCAGCATTTT.